The 27 T cell receptor beta chains given below trace back to one sample, sequenced in a study of response to subunit inactivated influenza vaccine. TCRdb reprocessed the RT-PCR reads via MiXCR and lists one record per CDR3 protein. The sample has about 700,000 distinct CDR3 sequences, approximately 15% seen once. The sequencing used PBMCs from blood, collected roughly 2 weeks before vaccination. The source of these receptors is a man in his fifties who received an inactivated influenza vaccine.

In its sample, this clonotype was seen many times. The V call is TRBV12-3 or TRBV12-4, the J call TRBJ2-1; possibly TRBD1 for D (6 bases). This CDR3 contains 13 residues. The V end lost 9 bases, the J end lost 0 bases, and 9 bases lay between the germline ends. CDR3 sequence reads: CASGQSSYNEQFF. Written as DNA, the CDR3 is TGTGCCAGTGGACAGAGCTCCTACAATGAGCAGTTCTTC.

The chain links TRBV20-1 to TRBJ2-1; 9 positions agree with TRBD2. The V and J ends lost 5 bases and 3 bases, in that order; junction bases with no gene match: 5. The CDR3 loop spans 14 amino acids. Germline CDR1 reads DFQATT; CDR2 reads SNEGSKA (reference sequence). CDR3 coding DNA: TGCAGTGCTCAAAGCGGGAGGTACTACAATGAGCAGTTCTTC. This encodes CSAQSGRYYNEQFF.

This chain joins TRBV28 and TRBJ2-7, with 11 bases that match TRBD2. Germline V lookup: CDR1 MDHEN, CDR2 SYDVKM. The ends lost 6 bases at V and 4 bases at J; junction bases unmatched: 8. The CDR3 has 15 amino acids. Written as DNA, the CDR3 is TGTGCCAGCAGCCACCCGACTAGCGGGACATACGAGCAGTACTTC. Translating gives CASSHPTSGTYEQYF.

This clonotype was detected a few times. This chain links TRBV20-1 with TRBJ2-4, with 12 bases lining up with TRBD2. CDR1 DFQATT and CDR2 SNEGSKA come from the germline V gene (reference sequence). The V and J ends lost 0 bases and 0 bases, in that order; junction bases with no gene match: 15. The CDR3 spans 21 residues. The CDR3 sequence is CSARDFPPGTSGPLAKNIQYF. The CDR3 coding sequence is TGCAGTGCTAGAGACTTTCCCCCCGGGACTAGCGGGCCGCTAGCCAAAAACATTCAGTACTTC.

This chain uses TRBV6-2 or TRBV6-3 with TRBJ2-7, with a weak D call TRBD2 (5 bases). This CDR3 comprises 11 residues. Trimming pared 2 bases from V and 9 bases from J, leaving 8 bases between. Germline values: CDR1 MNHEY, CDR2 SVGEGT. Written as DNA, the CDR3 is TGTGCCAGCAGTTACGAGCGGACGCAGTACTTC. Translated, it gives CASSYERTQYF.

The chain has TRBV20-1 and TRBJ2-7, with D perhaps matching TRBD2 (6 bases). This CDR3 contains 14 residues. Trimming pared 3 bases from V and 6 bases from J, leaving 18 bases between. The germline V gene has CDR1 DFQATT and CDR2 SNEGSKA (reference sequence). The CDR3 bases are TGCAGTGCTAGCGCCGGCGGGGATACCTTCGAGCAGTACTTC. This codes for CSASAGGDTFEQYF.

The V and J genes are TRBV2 and TRBJ2-1, with TRBD1 identical over 12 bases. J gave up 7 bases and V 6 bases, and 7 bases lay outside the gene matches. The length of the CDR3 is 15 residues. Germline-derived CDR1 and CDR2 are SNHLY and FYNNEI. DNA for the CDR3: TGTGCCAGCAGGACCCGGGACAGGGGGCCAAATGAGCAGTTCTTC. Translation gives CASRTRDRGPNEQFF.

This clonotype was detected only a few times. The chain recombines TRBV7-3 with TRBJ2-1; the match to TRBD2 covers 16 bases. The CDR3 runs 20 residues. The germline gives CDR1 SGHTA, CDR2 FQGTGA. J gave up 10 bases and V 1 base, and 16 bases lay outside the gene matches. CDR3 sequence: CASSLSLGGTSGRAFGEQFF. DNA for the CDR3: TGTGCCAGCAGCTTAAGTTTGGGGGGGACTAGCGGGAGGGCCTTCGGGGAGCAGTTCTTC.

The chain links TRBV19 to TRBJ2-3, with a weak D call TRBD1 (6 bases). This CDR3 is 16 amino acids long. V was clipped by 8 bases and J by 2 bases, with 20 bases between them. CDR1 is LNHDA and CDR2 is SQIVND in the germline V gene (reference sequence). The CDR3 protein is CASRDKGSTATDTQYF. The CDR3 DNA follows: TGTGCCAGTCGGGACAAGGGGTCCACGGCCACAGATACGCAGTATTTT. The full variable domain, in which reference TRBV19 and TRBJ2-3 provide the parts outside the CDR3, is DGGITQSPKYLFRKEGQNVTLSCEQNLNHDAMYWYRQDPGQGLRLIYYSQIVNDFQKGDIAEGYSVSREKKESFPLTVTSAQKNPTAFYLCASRDKGSTATDTQYFGPGTRLTVL.

This clonotype was observed a handful of times. The chain is built from TRBV28 and TRBJ1-5; TRBD1 matches at 7 bases. This CDR3 has 14 residues. With 2 bases clipped from V and 4 bases from J, the junction kept 2 bases outside the gene matches. Germline CDR1 MDHEN, CDR2 SYDVKM. CDR3 sequence: CASSLPTGNQPQHF. Here the CDR3 DNA reads TGTGCCAGCAGTTTACCGACAGGGAATCAGCCCCAGCATTTT.

This clonotype was recorded a few times. This chain uses TRBV2 with TRBJ2-2; no firm D call. There are 13 residues in the CDR3. Germline loops: CDR1 SNHLY, CDR2 FYNNEI. Trimming removed 4 bases from V and 5 bases from J, with 8 bases in between. The CDR3 region is CASSAVRTGELFF. The CDR3 DNA is TGTGCCAGCAGTGCCGTCCGAACCGGGGAGCTGTTTTTT. The full variable domain, with the rest looked up from reference TRBV2 and TRBJ2-2, is EPEVTQTPSHQVTQMGQEVILRCVPISNHLYFYWYRQILGQKVEFLVSFYNNEISEKSEIFDDQFSVERPDGSNFTLKIRSTKLEDSAMYFCASSAVRTGELFFGEGSRLTVL.

V usage is TRBV4-3 and J usage is TRBJ1-2; maybe TRBD1 (5 bases). This CDR3 spans 16 amino acids. Germline lookup yields CDR1 LGHNA and CDR2 YSLEER. Trimming shortened V by 0 bases and J by 4 bases, and 15 bases separated the two germline ends. DNA of the CDR3: TGCGCCAGCAGCCAAGATATGACGGGGCGATTCTATGGCTACACCTTC. It translates to CASSQDMTGRFYGYTF.

This clonotype was observed a single time. The rearrangement uses TRBV7-2 and TRBJ2-2, with unresolved D. Germline CDR1 reads SGHTA; CDR2 reads FQGNSA. The V gene lost 2 bases and the J gene lost 3 bases, with 7 bases spanning the gap. The CDR3 extends over 14 amino acids. In DNA form, the CDR3 reads TGTGCCAGCAGCTTACTGGCCTACACCGGGGAGCTGTTTTTT. It encodes CASSLLAYTGELFF.

This clonotype was counted between two and nine times. The chain carries TRBV7-9 and TRBJ2-7; 7 nucleotides align to TRBD1. This CDR3 has 15 amino acids. Per the germline V gene, CDR1 is SEHNR and CDR2 is FQNEAQ (reference sequence). V lost 3 bases, J lost 5 bases, and 10 bases stayed unmatched. CDR3 protein: CASSFGDRVLHEQYF. For the CDR3, the DNA is TGTGCCAGCAGCTTCGGAGACAGGGTCCTCCACGAGCAGTACTTC.

This clonotype has just a few counts. This chain uses TRBV10-2 with TRBJ2-7; D possibly corresponds to TRBD2 (5 bases). The CDR3 is 16 residues long. V dropped 3 bases and J dropped 2 bases, with 17 bases sitting between them. Germline CDR1 and CDR2: WSHSY and SAAADI. The CDR3 DNA follows: TGCGCCAGCAGTGATCCATTCGACTATTATACCTACGAGCAGTACTTC. It yields the protein CASSDPFDYYTYEQYF.

The V gene is TRBV5-1, the J gene TRBJ1-1, with 9 bases aligning to TRBD1. CDR3 length equals 15 residues. Germline-derived CDR1 and CDR2 are SGHRS and YFSETQ. V shed 0 bases, J shed 6 bases, and the junction held 6 bases outside the gene matches. The CDR3 DNA sequence: TGCGCCAGCAGCTTGGGGGACAGGGAGTTCTCTGAAGCTTTCTTT. Protein product: CASSLGDREFSEAFF.

There are a few counts of this clonotype. The V and J genes are TRBV6-2 or TRBV6-3 and TRBJ2-1; D may match TRBD1 or TRBD2 (6 bases each). Germline V gives CDR1 MNHEY, CDR2 SVGEGT. V was shortened by 7 bases and J by 5 bases, with 18 bases between the two germline ends. The length of the CDR3 is 15 residues. CDR3 residues: CASTTDLGGHNEQFF. CDR3 nucleotide sequence: TGTGCCAGCACAACCGACTTGGGGGGCCACAATGAGCAGTTCTTC.

Worth noting for this clonotype: A much larger clone lies one base from this, so it may be a read error. The J gene is TRBJ2-7, the V gene TRBV6-5; D is unresolved. The CDR3 is 18 amino acids. Germline V gene data show CDR1 as MNHEY and CDR2 as SVGAGI. The CDR3 DNA sequence: TGTGCCAGCAGTTACTCAGTTCCTCGAAGGTCTGCTGTATTCGAGCTGTACTTC. Protein: CASSYSVPRRSAVFELYF.

In this sample, this clonotype turned up many times. The chain links TRBV15 to TRBJ1-2; D is perhaps TRBD1 (6 bases). V gave up 5 bases and J gave up 4 bases, with 23 bases separating them. In germline, CDR1 is LNHNV, CDR2 YYDKDF (reference sequence). The CDR3 runs to 17 residues. This CDR3 is CATSQISGALRSYGYTF. Written as DNA, the CDR3 is TGTGCCACCAGCCAGATCTCAGGGGCGCTTAGGTCCTATGGCTACACCTTC.

This clonotype has a count of ten or more. The gene calls are TRBV7-2 and TRBJ2-3; no firm D call. V was shortened by 3 bases and J by 3 bases, with 10 bases between the two germline ends. The CDR3 is 14 residues long. Germline CDR1 and CDR2: SGHTA and FQGNSA. This CDR3 reads CASSLRWRTDTQYF. CDR3 in DNA: TGTGCCAGCAGCTTGCGTTGGAGAACAGATACGCAGTATTTT.

This clonotype was found a few times. The chain employs TRBV28 and TRBJ2-1; D might be TRBD2 (7 bases). The CDR3 length is 16 residues. Trimming removed 7 bases at V and 0 bases at J, with 16 bases between. Germline values: CDR1 MDHEN, CDR2 SYDVKM. CDR3 residues: CASTTSRGASYNEQFF. The CDR3 DNA follows: TGTGCCAGCACCACCTCCCGGGGGGCCTCCTACAATGAGCAGTTCTTC.

The chain joins TRBV7-8 to TRBJ2-1, with a weak D call TRBD1 (5 bases). This CDR3 has 14 amino acids. Trimming stripped 2 bases from V and 5 bases from J, with 10 bases between. The germline V gene has CDR1 SGHVS and CDR2 FQNEAQ. DNA of the CDR3: TGTGCCAGCAGCTTAAGGGGCCCCGACAATGAGCAGTTCTTC. This translates into CASSLRGPDNEQFF. The full variable domain, its missing parts supplied by reference TRBV7-8 and TRBJ2-1, is GAGVSQSPRYKVAKRGQDVALRCDPISGHVSLFWYQQALGQGPEFLTYFQNEAQLDKSGLPSDRFFAERPEGSVSTLKIQRTQQEDSAVYLCASSLRGPDNEQFFGPGTRLTVL.

This clonotype was picked up a small number of times. The chain links TRBV11-2 to TRBJ2-2; D remains ambiguous. V was trimmed by 3 bases and J by 7 bases, leaving 9 bases between them. Germline-derived CDR1 and CDR2 are SGHAT and FQNNGV. The CDR3 sequence is 13 residues long. The CDR3 region has the DNA TGTGCCAGCAGCTTCGGGCGGATCGGGGAGCTGTTTTTT. It yields the protein CASSFGRIGELFF.

The gene calls are TRBV2 and TRBJ1-5, with D unresolved. Per the germline V gene, CDR1 is SNHLY and CDR2 is FYNNEI. V dropped 6 bases and J dropped 4 bases, with 10 bases sitting between them. CDR3 length: 13 residues. CDR3 in DNA: TGTGCCAGCAGCGAGATGGGGAATCAGCCCCAGCATTTT. It translates to CASSEMGNQPQHF.

This clonotype came up a few times. The V gene is TRBV6-5, the J gene TRBJ2-7; 9 bases agree with TRBD1. This CDR3 has 15 residues. Germline V gene data show CDR1 as MNHEY and CDR2 as SVGAGI. Losses at the gene ends were 2 bases for V and 5 bases for J; bases not matched to a gene: 7. CDR3 residues: CASSYPGQGGHEQYF. In nucleotides, the CDR3 is TGTGCCAGCAGTTACCCGGGACAGGGAGGCCACGAGCAGTACTTC.

The chain carries TRBV20-1 and TRBJ2-7, with 8 positions matching TRBD1. V was pared by 5 bases and J by 5 bases, with 8 bases of the junction left unmatched. The V gene's germline CDR1 is DFQATT and CDR2 SNEGSKA (reference sequence). The CDR3 contains 13 residues. The CDR3 DNA sequence: TGCAGTGCTCCCGGACAGGGTGGGGACGAGCAGTACTTC. Translation gives CSAPGQGGDEQYF.

The chain links TRBV6-1 to TRBJ2-7; the match to TRBD2 covers 11 bases. The V and J ends lost 7 bases and 3 bases, in that order; junction bases with no gene match: 5. CDR3 length equals 14 residues. Per the germline V gene, CDR1 is MNHNS and CDR2 is SASEGT. CDR3 coding DNA: TGTGCCAGCAAGACCCTAGCGGGGGGCTACGAGCAGTACTTC. Translated: CASKTLAGGYEQYF.